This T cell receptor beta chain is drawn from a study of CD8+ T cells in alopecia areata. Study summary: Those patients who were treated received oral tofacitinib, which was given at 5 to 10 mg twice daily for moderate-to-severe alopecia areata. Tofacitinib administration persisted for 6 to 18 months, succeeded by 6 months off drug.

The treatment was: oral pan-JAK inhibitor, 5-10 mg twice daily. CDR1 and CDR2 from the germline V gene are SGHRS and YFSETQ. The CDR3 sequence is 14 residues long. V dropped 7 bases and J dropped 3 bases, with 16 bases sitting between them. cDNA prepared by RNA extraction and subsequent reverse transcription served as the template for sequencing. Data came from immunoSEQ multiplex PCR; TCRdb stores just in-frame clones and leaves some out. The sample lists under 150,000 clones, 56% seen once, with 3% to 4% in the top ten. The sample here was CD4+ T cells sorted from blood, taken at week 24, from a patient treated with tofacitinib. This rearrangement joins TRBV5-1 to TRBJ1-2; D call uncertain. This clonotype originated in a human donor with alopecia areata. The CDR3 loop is CASQSNGRYYGYTF. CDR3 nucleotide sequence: TGCGCCAGCCAGAGTAATGGGAGGTACTATGGCTACACCTTC. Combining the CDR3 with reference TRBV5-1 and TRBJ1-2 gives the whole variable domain KAGVTQTPRYLIKTRGQQVTLSCSPISGHRSVSWYQQTPGQGLQFLFEYFSETQRNKGNFPGRFSGRQFSNSRSEMNVSTLELGDSALYLCASQSNGRYYGYTFGSGTRLTVV.